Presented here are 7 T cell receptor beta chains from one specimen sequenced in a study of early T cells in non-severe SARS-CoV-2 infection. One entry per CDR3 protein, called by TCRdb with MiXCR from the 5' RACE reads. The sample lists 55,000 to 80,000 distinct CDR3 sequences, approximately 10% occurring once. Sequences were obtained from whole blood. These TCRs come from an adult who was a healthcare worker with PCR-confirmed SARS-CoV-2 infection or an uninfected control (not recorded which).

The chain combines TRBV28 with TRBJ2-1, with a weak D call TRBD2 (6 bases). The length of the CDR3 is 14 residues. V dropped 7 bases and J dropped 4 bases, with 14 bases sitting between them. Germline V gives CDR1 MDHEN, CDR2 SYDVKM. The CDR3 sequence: CASNLLAAYNEQFF. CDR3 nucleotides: TGTGCCAGCAACCTCTTAGCGGCGTACAATGAGCAGTTCTTC.

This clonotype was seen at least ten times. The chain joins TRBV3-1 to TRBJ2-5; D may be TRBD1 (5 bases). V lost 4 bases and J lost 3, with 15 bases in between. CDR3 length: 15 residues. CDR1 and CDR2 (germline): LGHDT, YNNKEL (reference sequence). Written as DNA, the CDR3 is TGTGCCAGCAGCCCGGAGTCAGACAGAGAAGAGACCCAGTACTTC. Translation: CASSPESDREETQYF.

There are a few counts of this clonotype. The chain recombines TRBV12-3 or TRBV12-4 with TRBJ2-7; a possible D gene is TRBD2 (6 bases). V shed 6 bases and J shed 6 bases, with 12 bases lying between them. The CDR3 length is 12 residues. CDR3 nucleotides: TGTGCCAGCAGCCCCCGGGACTCCGAGCAGTACTTC. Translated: CASSPRDSEQYF.

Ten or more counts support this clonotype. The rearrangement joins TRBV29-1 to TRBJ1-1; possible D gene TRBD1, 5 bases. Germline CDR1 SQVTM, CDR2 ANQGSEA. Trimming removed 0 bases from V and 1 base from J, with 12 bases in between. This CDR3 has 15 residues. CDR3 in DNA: TGCAGCGTTGAAGATCCCGGGGCCCCGAACACTGAAGCTTTCTTT. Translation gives CSVEDPGAPNTEAFF.

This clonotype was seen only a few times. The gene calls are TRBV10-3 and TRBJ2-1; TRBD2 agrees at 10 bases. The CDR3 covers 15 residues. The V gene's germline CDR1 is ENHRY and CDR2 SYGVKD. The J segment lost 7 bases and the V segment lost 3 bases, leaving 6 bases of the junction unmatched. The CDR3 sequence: CAISDLASGRNEQFF. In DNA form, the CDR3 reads TGTGCCATCAGTGATTTGGCTAGCGGGAGAAATGAGCAGTTCTTC.

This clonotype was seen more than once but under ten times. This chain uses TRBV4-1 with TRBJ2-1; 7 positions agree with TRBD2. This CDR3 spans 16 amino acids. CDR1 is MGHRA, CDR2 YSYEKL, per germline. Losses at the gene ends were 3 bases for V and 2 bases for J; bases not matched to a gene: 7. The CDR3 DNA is TGCGCCAGCAGCCAGGGGAGGGCCAGGACCTACAATGAGCAGTTCTTC. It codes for CASSQGRARTYNEQFF.

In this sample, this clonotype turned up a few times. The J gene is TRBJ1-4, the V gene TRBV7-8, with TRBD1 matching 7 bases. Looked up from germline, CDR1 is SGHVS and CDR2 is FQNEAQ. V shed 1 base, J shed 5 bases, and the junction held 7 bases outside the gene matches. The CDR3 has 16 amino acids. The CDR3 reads CASSLVGRGENEKLFF. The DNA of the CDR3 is TGTGCCAGCAGCTTAGTGGGCAGGGGGGAGAATGAAAAACTGTTTTTT.